These 29 T cell receptor beta chains were all obtained from the same sample, sequenced in a study of OX40 agonist ivuxolimab in advanced cancers. Here immunoSEQ multiplex PCR was the method, and the copy in TCRdb shows in-frame clones only, minus some. Altogether around 80,000 clones are present, 87% being singletons, with the ten largest covering 0.45% to 0.7%. The sample consisted of CD4+ or CD8+ T cells sorted from blood, taken in a trial of the OX40 agonist ivuxolimab. Receptors originate from an adult with an advanced solid tumor such as melanoma, head and neck, liver or kidney cancer.

This clone came up a few times. The V and J genes are TRBV2 and TRBJ1-2; 8 bases agree with TRBD1. V was pared by 8 bases and J by 2 bases, with 7 bases of the junction left unmatched. The CDR3 length is 14 residues. From germline, CDR1 is SNHLY and CDR2 FYNNEI. The CDR3, as DNA: TGTGCCAGCGAATTGGACAGGGTAAACTATGGCTACACCTTC. Its translation is CASELDRVNYGYTF.

This rearrangement joins TRBV28 to TRBJ2-7, with D hard to call. V shed 7 bases and J shed 2 bases, with 9 bases lying between them. The CDR3 loop spans 12 amino acids. The germline CDR1 and CDR2 sequences are MDHEN and SYDVKM. The CDR3 bases are TGTGCCAGCAACGTGGGTACCTACGAGCAGTACTTC. It is translated as CASNVGTYEQYF. The full variable domain, in which reference TRBV28 and TRBJ2-7 provide the parts outside the CDR3, is DVKVTQSSRYLVKRTGEKVFLECVQDMDHENMFWYRQDPGLGLRLIYFSYDVKMKEKGDIPEGYSVSREKKERFSLILESASTNQTSMYLCASNVGTYEQYFGPGTRLTVT.

The V call is TRBV15, the J call TRBJ2-3; maybe TRBD2 (5 bases). The CDR3 length is 16 residues. Germline V gene data show CDR1 as LNHNV and CDR2 as YYDKDF (reference sequence). V lost 0 bases, J lost 6 bases, and 16 bases lay in between. The DNA of the CDR3 is TGTGCCACCAGCAGAGATCAGTCGATACCGGGGGATACGCAGTATTTT. This sequence encodes CATSRDQSIPGDTQYF.

This clone was found a few times. V gene TRBV5-4 combines with J gene TRBJ2-5, with 7 bases lining up with TRBD2. V lost 2 bases to trimming and J lost 4 bases; unmatched junction nucleotides: 8. This CDR3 contains 15 residues. Germline CDR1 is SGHNT and CDR2 is YYREEE (reference sequence). The CDR3 sequence is CASSFGGQRGETQYF. In nucleotides, the CDR3 is TGTGCCAGCAGCTTCGGGGGTCAGCGGGGAGAGACCCAGTACTTC.

The genes are TRBV18 and TRBJ1-5, with D perhaps matching TRBD1 (5 bases). The germline V and J ends were trimmed by 3 bases and 4 bases, with 13 bases remaining between them. Looked up from germline, CDR1 is KGHSH and CDR2 is LQKENI. This CDR3 spans 15 amino acids. The CDR3 DNA reads as TGTGCCAGCTCACCTTTCGGGGGTAGAAATCAGCCCCAGCATTTT. Translated, it gives CASSPFGGRNQPQHF. The complete variable domain, with remaining parts taken from reference TRBV18 and TRBJ1-5, reads NAGVMQNPRHLVRRRGQEARLRCSPMKGHSHVYWYRQLPEEGLKFMVYLQKENIIDESGMPKERFSAEFPKEGPSILRIQQVVRGDSAAYFCASSPFGGRNQPQHFGDGTRLSIL.

The V and J genes are TRBV7-2 and TRBJ1-1; D is perhaps TRBD1 (5 bases). The CDR3 runs to 14 residues. V lost 2 bases and J lost 5, with 12 bases in between. Germline CDR1 and CDR2: SGHTA and FQGNSA. CDR3: CASSLSGGFTEAFF. The CDR3 coding sequence is TGTGCCAGCAGCTTATCGGGGGGTTTTACTGAAGCTTTCTTT.

This chain links TRBV6-6 with TRBJ2-4; 7 bases agree with TRBD1. The J segment lost 7 bases and the V segment lost 7 bases, leaving 7 bases of the junction unmatched. There are 13 residues in the CDR3. Germline V gene sequence: CDR1 MNHNY, CDR2 SVGAGI (reference sequence). CDR3 sequence: CASTRTGSNIQYF. The CDR3 DNA sequence: TGTGCCAGCACCAGGACAGGCAGCAACATTCAGTACTTC.

The V and J genes are TRBV5-1 and TRBJ2-3; D is possibly TRBD2 (7 bases). The CDR3 sequence is 16 residues long. The ends were cut back, 5 bases at V and 0 bases at J, with 16 bases in the middle. Germline V gene lookup returns CDR1 SGHRS and CDR2 YFSETQ. Here the CDR3 reads CASRGGRIASTDTQYF. CDR3 coding DNA: TGCGCCAGCAGGGGGGGGCGGATCGCTAGCACAGATACGCAGTATTTT.

The gene calls are TRBV7-9 and TRBJ1-4, with D possibly TRBD1 on 6 matching bases. This CDR3 comprises 16 residues. The ends were cut back, 3 bases at V and 8 bases at J, with 19 bases in the middle. Germline V gene lookup returns CDR1 SEHNR and CDR2 FQNEAQ (reference sequence). Written as DNA, the CDR3 is TGTGCCAGCAGCTTTACCCGACGGACGGGGGCGGAAAAACTGTTTTTT. It specifies CASSFTRRTGAEKLFF.

This clone showed up just once. The J gene is TRBJ1-1, the V gene TRBV6-5; D is undetermined. The CDR3 length is 15 residues. Per the germline V gene, CDR1 is MNHEY and CDR2 is SVGAGI. V was trimmed by 4 bases and J by 6 bases, leaving 18 bases between them. In DNA form, the CDR3 reads TGTGCCAGCAGTTCCCCCCGGACCTTCCCCGCTGAAGCTTTCTTT. It codes for CASSSPRTFPAEAFF.

This clone has just one count. In nucleotides, the CDR3 is TGTGCCAGCAGCTATAGCGGGCAAGAGACCCAGTACTTC. Its translation is CASSYSGQETQYF. V gene TRBV5-6 combines with J gene TRBJ2-5, with 7 bases that match TRBD2. The CDR3 runs 13 residues. The junction had 1 base not matched to a gene; V was cut back by 3 bases and J by 2 bases. Per germline, CDR1 SGHDT and CDR2 YYEEEE. Supplemented by reference TRBV5-6 and TRBJ2-5, the full variable domain reads DAGVTQSPTHLIKTRGQQVTLRCSPKSGHDTVSWYQQALGQGPQFIFQYYEEEERQRGNFPDRFSGHQFPNYSSELNVNALLLGDSALYLCASSYSGQETQYFGPGTRLLVL.

The rearrangement joins TRBV18 to TRBJ2-5; the D is unclear. Germline CDR1 and CDR2: KGHSH and LQKENI. The CDR3 runs to 13 residues. The V gene lost 4 bases and the J gene lost 2 bases, with 8 bases spanning the gap. As DNA, the CDR3 is TGTGCCAGCTCACTCTCTCTTCAAGAGACCCAGTACTTC. Translating it yields CASSLSLQETQYF.

The V gene is TRBV6-5, the J gene TRBJ1-2; possibly TRBD1 for D (5 bases). Trimming shortened V by 7 bases and J by 0 bases, and 15 bases separated the two germline ends. CDR3 size: 15 residues. CDR1 MNHEY and CDR2 SVGAGI come from the germline V gene. The CDR3 region is CASTKSGGANYGYTF. The CDR3 nucleotides read TGTGCCAGCACTAAGTCCGGGGGAGCTAACTATGGCTACACCTTC.

V and J are TRBV5-1 and TRBJ1-2; TRBD1 matches 9 bases. V shed 3 bases and J 4 bases; nucleotides not matched to a gene: 4. This CDR3 is 14 amino acids long. CDR1 is SGHRS and CDR2 is YFSETQ in the germline V gene. This CDR3 reads CASSSGQGPYGYTF. The CDR3 region has the DNA TGCGCCAGCAGCTCGGGACAGGGTCCCTATGGCTACACCTTC.

This chain connects TRBV6-4 to TRBJ2-1; D unclear. Germline V gene sequence: CDR1 MRHNA, CDR2 SNTAGT. This CDR3 contains 14 residues. V was shortened by 3 bases and J by 2 bases, with 8 bases between the two germline ends. The CDR3, as DNA: TGTGCCAGCAGTGAACCACGGGCCTACAATGAGCAGTTCTTC. Its protein product is CASSEPRAYNEQFF.

The chain combines TRBV18 with TRBJ1-1; TRBD1 matches at 7 bases. Germline trimming cut 5 bases from V and 2 bases from J; bases unmatched to any gene: 5. Germline CDR1 KGHSH, CDR2 LQKENI. This CDR3 spans 14 amino acids. CDR3 sequence: CASSTGTANTEAFF. DNA for the CDR3: TGTGCCAGCTCAACCGGGACAGCTAACACTGAAGCTTTCTTT.

The sample holds a few counts of this clone. J is TRBJ2-3 and V is TRBV6-1, with 8 bases fitting TRBD1. The V gene's germline CDR1 is MNHNS and CDR2 SASEGT. This CDR3 spans 12 amino acids. V lost 6 bases, J lost 5 bases, and 1 base stayed unmatched. The CDR3: CASSRGQDTQYF. CDR3 DNA: TGTGCCAGCAGCAGGGGGCAAGATACGCAGTATTTT.

The V call is TRBV5-4, the J call TRBJ2-5; 8 nucleotides line up with TRBD2. The CDR3 spans 15 residues. V lost 4 bases, J lost 5 bases, and 10 bases stayed unmatched. CDR1 is SGHNT and CDR2 is YYREEE in the germline V gene (reference sequence). The DNA of the CDR3 is TGTGCCAGCAGCCGCCCTGGACTAGCCACGGAGACCCAGTACTTC. This translates into CASSRPGLATETQYF.

The chain links TRBV28 to TRBJ1-2, with D possibly TRBD1 on 6 matching bases. V was shortened by 1 base and J by 4 bases, with 13 bases between the two germline ends. Germline CDR1 reads MDHEN; CDR2 reads SYDVKM. The CDR3 spans 15 residues. As DNA, the CDR3 is TGTGCCAGCAGTTTATTAGGGGGGCAGGTCTATGGCTACACCTTC. Its translation: CASSLLGGQVYGYTF.

This chain connects TRBV5-1 to TRBJ2-3; 11 nucleotides align to TRBD1. The CDR3 has 16 amino acids. J was trimmed by 3 bases and V by 8 bases; bases with no gene match: 11. Per germline, CDR1 SGHRS and CDR2 YFSETQ. The DNA of the CDR3 is TGCGCCAGTTCAGAAACCGGGACAGGGGGGACAGATACGCAGTATTTT. Translated, it gives CASSETGTGGTDTQYF.

The V call is TRBV13, the J call TRBJ2-1, with 8 positions matching TRBD1. The CDR3 has 13 amino acids. V lost 6 bases, J lost 10 bases, and 8 bases stayed unmatched. CDR1 is PRHDT and CDR2 is FYEKMQ in the germline V gene (reference sequence). The CDR3 DNA reads as TGTGCCAGCAGTACTGACAGGGGACCCGAGCAGTTCTTC. Its translation is CASSTDRGPEQFF.

CDR3: CATYDPGQYNSPLHF. The CDR3 bases are TGTGCCACCTACGATCCGGGACAGTATAATTCACCCCTCCACTTT. This chain joins TRBV28 and TRBJ1-6; TRBD1 aligns across 7 bases. CDR3 size: 15 residues. V lost 10 bases and J lost 4; bases outside the gene matches: 10. The germline CDR1 and CDR2 sequences are MDHEN and SYDVKM.

The chain recombines TRBV15 with TRBJ2-2; 8 nucleotides agree with TRBD2. CDR3 size: 15 residues. Germline assignment: CDR1 LNHNV and CDR2 YYDKDF (reference sequence). Trimming cost V 4 bases and J 4 bases; bases outside gene matches: 5. In DNA, the CDR3 is TGTGCCACCAGCACCCCGGGGGGGGGCACCGGGGAGCTGTTTTTT. Translated: CATSTPGGGTGELFF.

This chain joins TRBV9 and TRBJ2-3; TRBD1 or TRBD2 may be the D gene (6 bases each). The CDR3 spans 15 residues. CDR1 and CDR2 from the germline V gene are SGDLS and YYNGEE. The V and J ends lost 4 bases and 9 bases respectively, with 21 bases between them. CDR3 region: CASSTTGLRGGTQYF. The CDR3 nucleotides are TGTGCCAGCAGCACGACGGGCCTCCGAGGGGGGACGCAGTATTTT.

J is TRBJ2-5 and V is TRBV5-1, with D hard to call. The CDR3 is 14 residues long. Per germline, CDR1 SGHRS and CDR2 YFSETQ. V was pared by 4 bases and J by 2 bases, with 12 bases between. The CDR3: CASSHGRIQETQYF. CDR3 coding DNA: TGCGCCAGCAGCCACGGAAGAATTCAAGAGACCCAGTACTTC.

The rearrangement uses TRBV29-1 and TRBJ1-2; D is unresolved. Germline V CDR1 and CDR2: SQVTM, ANQGSEA. The CDR3 has 12 amino acids. The V end lost 4 bases, the J end lost 10 bases, and 16 bases lay between the germline ends. The CDR3 DNA reads as TGCAGCGTTGGCGGCACTACGATGCCCTACACCTTC. Protein: CSVGGTTMPYTF.

This chain connects TRBV30 to TRBJ2-5; TRBD2 agrees at 9 bases. Per germline, CDR1 GTSNPN and CDR2 SVGIG (reference sequence). The V segment lost 8 bases and the J segment 4 bases; nucleotides outside the gene matches: 14. CDR3 length: 15 amino acids. The CDR3 protein is CAIEGRRGGRETQYF. DNA of the CDR3: TGTGCCATAGAAGGGAGGCGGGGGGGCCGAGAGACCCAGTACTTC.

The chain carries TRBV11-2 and TRBJ2-5, with TRBD2 matching 11 bases. V lost 5 bases and J lost 3; bases outside the gene matches: 2. The V gene's germline CDR1 is SGHAT and CDR2 FQNNGV. This CDR3 contains 14 residues. In nucleotides, the CDR3 is TGTGCCAGCAGCCCGACTAGCGGGGAAGAGACCCAGTACTTC. Translated, it gives CASSPTSGEETQYF.

The chain couples TRBV11-2 to TRBJ2-5, with 9 bases lining up with TRBD1. The V and J ends lost 5 bases and 3 bases, in that order; junction bases with no gene match: 4. The length of the CDR3 is 14 residues. The germline V gene encodes CDR1 SGHAT and CDR2 FQNNGV. This CDR3 is CASSPGDREETQYF. The CDR3, as DNA: TGTGCCAGCAGCCCAGGGGACAGGGAAGAGACCCAGTACTTC.